The 16 T cell receptor beta chains listed next were all sequenced from one sample in a study of cytomegalovirus exposure and HLA in healthy donors. Researchers ran the PCR with 60 Vbeta and 13 Jbeta primers. Clones were read by immunoSEQ multiplex PCR, and TCRdb kept only the in-frame ones, dropping some. The table shows fewer than 100,000 clones, with approximately 76% occurring only once. Sequences were obtained from PBMCs. These receptors were obtained from a man aged 40-55 years in good health and CMV-seropositive.

This clone was found a few times. The rearrangement links TRBV28 to TRBJ1-1; no firm D call. Trimming removed 2 bases at V and 7 bases at J, with 5 bases between. Germline V gives CDR1 MDHEN, CDR2 SYDVKM. This CDR3 has 11 amino acids. The CDR3 loop reads CASSLTGEAFF. CDR3 coding DNA: TGTGCCAGCAGTTTAACGGGTGAAGCTTTCTTT.

This chain uses TRBV19 with TRBJ2-5, with D possibly matching TRBD2 (7 bases). Germline V gene data show CDR1 as LNHDA and CDR2 as SQIVND (reference sequence). This CDR3 region has 16 residues. V lost 6 bases and J 7 bases, leaving 24 bases between the germline ends. The chain's CDR3 is CASSRGGEGLLGTQYF. CDR3 sequence (DNA): TGTGCCAGTAGCCGAGGGGGGGAGGGCCTTCTTGGGACCCAGTACTTC.

The V and J genes are TRBV27 and TRBJ2-4; 9 bases match TRBD1. CDR1 MNHEY and CDR2 SMNVEV come from the germline V gene (reference sequence). The CDR3 runs to 14 residues. V lost 5 bases, J lost 7 bases, and 6 bases stayed unmatched. CDR3 sequence (DNA): TGTGCCAGCAGTAGCGGGACAGGGTTGAACATTCAGTACTTC. Residues: CASSSGTGLNIQYF.

The chain is built from TRBV2 and TRBJ1-1; D might be TRBD1 (6 bases). V was shortened by 6 bases and J by 7 bases, with 9 bases between the two germline ends. The CDR3 has 11 residues. Germline lookup yields CDR1 SNHLY and CDR2 FYNNEI. The CDR3 sequence: CASREDSEAFF. The CDR3 DNA follows: TGTGCCAGCAGAGAGGACAGTGAAGCTTTCTTT.

The rearrangement joins TRBV19 to TRBJ1-2; 10 nucleotides match TRBD1. Trimming at V came to 5 bases and at J to 8 bases, leaving 5 bases not matched to a gene. This CDR3 spans 13 amino acids. Germline-derived CDR1 and CDR2 are LNHDA and SQIVND (reference sequence). The CDR3 bases are TGTGCCAGTAGTGGGGACAGGGGAATCGGCTACACCTTC. This gives the protein CASSGDRGIGYTF.

In its sample, this clone was seen once. The CDR3 loop reads CAISEDRGGVKDYEQYF. The DNA for the CDR3 is TGTGCCATCAGTGAAGACAGGGGGGGGGTGAAAGACTACGAGCAGTACTTC. V is TRBV10-3 and J is TRBJ2-7; 9 bases line up with TRBD1. CDR1 and CDR2 from the germline V gene are ENHRY and SYGVKD. V shed 3 bases, J shed 3 bases, and the junction held 12 bases outside the gene matches. The CDR3 is 17 amino acids.

The genes are TRBV6-5 and TRBJ2-1; 8 nucleotides match TRBD2. The junction had 11 bases not matched to a gene; V was cut back by 6 bases and J by 10 bases. Germline lookup yields CDR1 MNHEY and CDR2 SVGAGI. The CDR3 totals 14 residues. The CDR3 DNA is TGTGCCAGCAGGCAACGGGAGGGCCGGGGAGAGCAGTTCTTC. It translates to CASRQREGRGEQFF.

The V and J genes are TRBV27 and TRBJ2-1, with TRBD2 matching over 12 bases. J lost 6 bases, V lost 3 bases, and 6 bases had no gene match. There are 16 residues in the CDR3. Germline V gene sequence: CDR1 MNHEY, CDR2 SMNVEV (reference sequence). CDR3 sequence: CASSFGLAGGLNEQFF. As DNA, the CDR3 is TGTGCCAGCAGTTTCGGGCTAGCGGGGGGGCTCAATGAGCAGTTCTTC.

V gene TRBV27 combines with J gene TRBJ2-7; D might be TRBD2 (6 bases). The length of the CDR3 is 14 residues. The V gene lost 5 bases and the J gene lost 2 bases, with 13 bases spanning the gap. The germline gives CDR1 MNHEY, CDR2 SMNVEV (reference sequence). The CDR3 region has the DNA TGTGCCAGCAGTGTGGGACTGGGGACCTACGAGCAGTACTTC. This codes for CASSVGLGTYEQYF.

This clone appeared a few times. The chain couples TRBV19 to TRBJ2-5; 10 bases line up with TRBD2. Trimming removed 4 bases from V and 1 base from J; junction bases left unmatched: 6. The V gene's germline CDR1 is LNHDA and CDR2 SQIVND (reference sequence). This CDR3 has 16 residues. DNA of the CDR3: TGTGCCAGTAGTAGGGGGACTAGCGACCCCCAAGAGACCCAGTACTTC. Its translation is CASSRGTSDPQETQYF.

This chain links TRBV27 with TRBJ2-3; no reliable D call. Germline V gene lookup returns CDR1 MNHEY and CDR2 SMNVEV (reference sequence). The CDR3 consists of 12 residues. Deletions cut 7 bases from V and 7 bases from J, with 12 bases between. CDR3 DNA sequence: TGTGCCAGCAACGAGGTCCTGAATACGCAGTATTTT. Translation: CASNEVLNTQYF.

V usage is TRBV5-8 and J usage is TRBJ2-5, with 14 positions matching TRBD2. The germline CDR1 and CDR2 sequences are SGHTS and YDEGEE. The CDR3 spans 17 residues. Trimming removed 3 bases from V and 5 bases from J; junction bases left unmatched: 9. CDR3 protein: CASSSRGLAGGSETQYF. CDR3 DNA sequence: TGTGCCAGCAGCTCACGAGGACTAGCGGGGGGTTCCGAGACCCAGTACTTC.

This clone counts as medium-sized (0.01 to 0.1%). The rearrangement joins TRBV2 to TRBJ2-7; 10 bases match TRBD2. Germline V gives CDR1 SNHLY, CDR2 FYNNEI. The trim removed 8 bases at V and 0 bases at J, leaving 10 bases unmatched. There are 16 residues in the CDR3. The CDR3 loop reads CASGGLAGGNSYEQYF. The CDR3 DNA is TGTGCCAGCGGGGGGTTAGCGGGGGGTAACTCCTACGAGCAGTACTTC.

The V and J genes are TRBV7-9 and TRBJ2-7; D possibly corresponds to TRBD1 (5 bases). Trimming took 6 bases from V and 2 from J, leaving 14 bases between them. The CDR3 spans 14 residues. The V gene's germline CDR1 is SEHNR and CDR2 FQNEAQ (reference sequence). The DNA for the CDR3 is TGTGCCAGCAGTGTAATTGCAGGGCCCTACGAGCAGTACTTC. Translated, it gives CASSVIAGPYEQYF.

The chain links TRBV19 to TRBJ2-7; D might be TRBD1 (6 bases). V was clipped by 3 bases and J by 0 bases, with 9 bases between them. Germline V CDR1 and CDR2: LNHDA, SQIVND (reference sequence). The CDR3 runs 14 residues. CDR3: CASSITDSSYEQYF. The CDR3 DNA follows: TGTGCCAGTAGTATTACGGACAGCTCCTACGAGCAGTACTTC.

The chain recombines TRBV19 with TRBJ1-1, with D uncertain. This CDR3 comprises 17 residues. CDR1 is LNHDA and CDR2 is SQIVND in the germline V gene (reference sequence). V was trimmed by 3 bases and J by 0 bases, leaving 17 bases between them. The CDR3 bases are TGTGCCAGTAGTATTAACCCGAGAGAATTCATGAACACTGAAGCTTTCTTT. It translates to CASSINPREFMNTEAFF.